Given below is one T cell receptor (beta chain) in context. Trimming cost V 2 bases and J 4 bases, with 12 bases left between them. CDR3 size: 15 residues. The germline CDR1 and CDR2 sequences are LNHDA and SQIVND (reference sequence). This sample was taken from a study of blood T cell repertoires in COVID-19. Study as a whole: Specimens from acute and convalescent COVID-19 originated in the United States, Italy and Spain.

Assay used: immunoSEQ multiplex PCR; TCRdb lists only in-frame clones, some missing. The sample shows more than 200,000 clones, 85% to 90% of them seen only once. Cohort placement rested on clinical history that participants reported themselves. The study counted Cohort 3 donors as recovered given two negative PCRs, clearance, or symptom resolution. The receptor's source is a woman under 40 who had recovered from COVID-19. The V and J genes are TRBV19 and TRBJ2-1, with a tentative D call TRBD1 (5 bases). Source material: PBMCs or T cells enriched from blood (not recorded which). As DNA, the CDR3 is TGTGCCAGTAGTATACGGGTGGCAGGGTACAATGAGCAGTTCTTC. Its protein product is CASSIRVAGYNEQFF.